The 19 T cell receptor beta chains reported below all come from one sample, sequenced in a study of blood T cell repertoires in COVID-19. Some clones are missing from TCRdb's copy, which holds only in-frame ones; the method was immunoSEQ multiplex PCR. This sample has fewer than 250,000 clones; more than 80% occur once, and the top ten carry roughly 2.5%. The sequenced material came from peripheral blood. Every receptor here comes from a man in his thirties or forties with COVID-19, enrolled during active disease.

The DNA of the CDR3 is TGTGCCAGCAGCTCGACTAGCGGGAGGGATCTAGATGAGCAGTTCTTC. It codes for CASSSTSGRDLDEQFF. The chain uses TRBV7-9 and TRBJ2-1, with TRBD2 matching over 14 bases. Looked up from germline, CDR1 is SEHNR and CDR2 is FQNEAQ (reference sequence). This CDR3 is built from 16 residues. The ends lost 4 bases at V and 8 bases at J; junction bases unmatched: 7.

The count of this clone is one. This chain connects TRBV2 to TRBJ1-1, with TRBD1 identical over 7 bases. Losses at the gene ends were 6 bases for V and 1 base for J; bases not matched to a gene: 8. This CDR3 is 15 amino acids long. CDR1 and CDR2 from the germline V gene are SNHLY and FYNNEI. The CDR3 nucleotides are TGTGCCAGCAGGATCCGGACAGGCCCGAACACTGAAGCTTTCTTT. As protein: CASRIRTGPNTEAFF.

The rearrangement joins TRBV14 to TRBJ2-5, with 8 nucleotides matching TRBD1. The V gene end was trimmed by 4 bases and the J gene end by 3 bases; junction bases not matched to a gene: 7. Germline V gives CDR1 SGHDN, CDR2 FVKESK. The CDR3 totals 15 residues. CDR3 sequence: CASSPFPGGEETQYF. The CDR3 DNA sequence: TGTGCCAGCAGCCCGTTCCCAGGGGGCGAAGAGACCCAGTACTTC.

The genes are TRBV7-8 and TRBJ1-6; 7 bases match TRBD1. Trimming took 5 bases from V and 0 from J; bases not matched to a gene: 4. The length of the CDR3 is 16 residues. Germline assignment: CDR1 SGHVS and CDR2 FQNEAQ. For the CDR3, the DNA is TGTGCCAGCAGCCCCACAGGGGACTCCTATAATTCACCCCTCCACTTT. Encoded protein: CASSPTGDSYNSPLHF.

This rearrangement joins TRBV28 to TRBJ2-1, with D maybe TRBD2 (5 bases). Trimming shortened V by 3 bases and J by 4 bases, and 13 bases separated the two germline ends. The CDR3 contains 15 residues. Germline assignment: CDR1 MDHEN and CDR2 SYDVKM. The CDR3 region has the DNA TGTGCCAGCAGTTTTAGGAGCGGAACATACAATGAGCAGTTCTTC. Translating it yields CASSFRSGTYNEQFF.

The chain uses TRBV18 and TRBJ2-1, with 7 positions matching TRBD1. Germline V gene lookup returns CDR1 KGHSH and CDR2 LQKENI. The CDR3 consists of 15 residues. J gave up 4 bases and V 3 bases, and 6 bases lay outside the gene matches. CDR3 nucleotides: TGTGCCAGCTCACCCCCGGGACAGTCTTACAATGAGCAGTTCTTC. It is translated as CASSPPGQSYNEQFF.

The rearrangement joins TRBV9 to TRBJ2-7; 8 bases map to TRBD1. J gave up 2 bases and V 1 base, and 5 bases lay outside the gene matches. The CDR3 runs to 15 residues. In germline, CDR1 is SGDLS, CDR2 YYNGEE. The CDR3 spells CASSVQTGVPYEQYF. DNA for the CDR3: TGTGCCAGCAGCGTACAGACAGGGGTCCCCTACGAGCAGTACTTC.

The CDR3, as DNA: TGTGCCAGCAGCCAAGCCTGGACAGCTAACTATGGCTACACCTTC. Translation gives CASSQAWTANYGYTF. The rearrangement uses TRBV3-1 (or the pseudogene TRBV3-2) and TRBJ1-2; TRBD1 is a possible D gene (6 bases). The CDR3 loop spans 15 amino acids. Germline V gene data show CDR1 as LGHDT and CDR2 as YNNKEL (reference sequence). V was cut by 1 base and J by 0 bases, with 9 bases left in between.

The genes are TRBV7-8 and TRBJ2-7; a weak D match, TRBD1 (6 bases). This CDR3 is 17 amino acids long. Germline CDR1 SGHVS, CDR2 FQNEAQ. V shed 5 bases and J shed 1 base, with 21 bases lying between them. CDR3 sequence: CASSHLGGGQGSYEQYF. The CDR3 region has the DNA TGTGCCAGCAGCCACTTAGGTGGGGGCCAAGGATCCTACGAGCAGTACTTC.

This clone has only one observation. V usage is TRBV30 and J usage is TRBJ1-1; unclear D gene. This CDR3 is built from 13 residues. Trimming took off 2 bases at V and 4 bases at J, with 11 bases between the two ends. CDR1 is GTSNPN and CDR2 is SVGIG in the germline V gene (reference sequence). CDR3 DNA sequence: TGTGCCTGGAGTTTCTGGGCTTTCACTGAAGCTTTCTTT. Its protein product is CAWSFWAFTEAFF.

V usage is TRBV4-2 and J usage is TRBJ2-3, with D hard to call. Germline lookup yields CDR1 LGHNA and CDR2 YNFKEQ. There are 15 residues in the CDR3. The germline V and J ends were trimmed by 1 base and 3 bases, with 11 bases remaining between them. CDR3 bases: TGTGCCAGCAGCCAAGGCGTCGGTAGAACAGATACGCAGTATTTT. Translated: CASSQGVGRTDTQYF.

This rearrangement joins TRBV6-5 to TRBJ1-1, with D tentatively TRBD1 (5 bases). The V gene's germline CDR1 is MNHEY and CDR2 SVGAGI. CDR3 length: 14 residues. V lost 7 bases and J lost 4, with 16 bases in between. The CDR3 DNA is TGTGCCAGCACCCTTTTAGGGGCTGGCACTGAAGCTTTCTTT. This sequence encodes CASTLLGAGTEAFF.

The chain carries TRBV7-2 and TRBJ1-1, with 8 bases aligning to TRBD1. The CDR3 spans 16 residues. J was trimmed by 3 bases and V by 6 bases; bases with no gene match: 12. CDR1 and CDR2 (germline): SGHTA, FQGNSA. In DNA form, the CDR3 reads TGTGCCAGCAGATATACCGGGACAGGCGCGTACACTGAAGCTTTCTTT. Protein sequence: CASRYTGTGAYTEAFF. The full variable domain, in which reference TRBV7-2 and TRBJ1-1 provide the parts outside the CDR3, is GAGVSQSPSNKVTEKGKDVELRCDPISGHTALYWYRQSLGQGLEFLIYFQGNSAPDKSGLPSDRFSAERTGGSVSTLTIQRTQQEDSAVYLCASRYTGTGAYTEAFFGQGTRLTVV.

This clone occurred a few times. The chain recombines TRBV29-1 with TRBJ2-3; TRBD2 matches at 12 bases. The V gene end was trimmed by 7 bases and the J gene end by 4 bases; junction bases not matched to a gene: 15. Germline assignment: CDR1 SQVTM and CDR2 ANQGSEA. This CDR3 spans 17 amino acids. The CDR3 region is CSASRAASGGEADTQYF. The CDR3 bases are TGCAGCGCTTCAAGGGCCGCTAGCGGGGGGGAGGCAGATACGCAGTATTTT.

The chain recombines TRBV4-3 with TRBJ2-7; D unclear. CDR1 is LGHNA, CDR2 YSLEER, per germline. The germline V and J ends were trimmed by 0 bases and 1 base, with 22 bases remaining between them. The CDR3 consists of 19 residues. CDR3 in amino acids: CASSQDATKVADISYEQYF. CDR3 DNA sequence: TGCGCCAGCAGCCAAGACGCCACTAAAGTCGCGGATATTTCCTACGAGCAGTACTTC.

The V and J genes are TRBV27 and TRBJ2-7; 8 bases align to TRBD1. The CDR3 spans 14 residues. The germline V gene has CDR1 MNHEY and CDR2 SMNVEV (reference sequence). V was clipped by 2 bases and J by 3 bases; unmatched bases: 3. The CDR3 sequence: CASSLGTGLYEQYF. CDR3 nucleotide sequence: TGTGCCAGCAGTTTAGGGACAGGACTCTACGAGCAGTACTTC.

The rearrangement uses TRBV6-5 and TRBJ1-4; D possibly corresponds to TRBD1 (6 bases). Germline CDR1 reads MNHEY; CDR2 reads SVGAGI. Trimming removed 7 bases from V and 8 bases from J, with 20 bases in between. The CDR3 has 15 residues. DNA for the CDR3: TGTGCCAGCAATCAAAACAGGGCCTCGGGAGAAAAACTGTTTTTT. Translation gives CASNQNRASGEKLFF.

The rearrangement links TRBV2 to TRBJ1-2; D is uncertain. CDR3 size: 17 residues. Looked up from germline, CDR1 is SNHLY and CDR2 is FYNNEI. Trimming took 0 bases from V and 3 from J, leaving 17 bases between them. The CDR3 coding sequence is TGTGCCAGCAGTGAAGCAGAGAGAGAGGACGGGGACTATGGCTACACCTTC. Protein product: CASSEAEREDGDYGYTF.

Regarding this clone: Other nucleotide sequences in the sample specify the same CDR3. The gene calls are TRBV6-4 and TRBJ1-6, with 8 bases that match TRBD1. The CDR3 length is 15 residues. The V gene's germline CDR1 is MRHNA and CDR2 SNTAGT. The trim removed 0 bases at V and 7 bases at J, leaving 2 bases unmatched. The chain's CDR3 is CASSDSGTGNSPLHF. CDR3 DNA: TGTGCCAGCAGTGACTCCGGGACAGGCAATTCACCCCTCCACTTT.